One sample yielded the 22 T cell receptor beta chains listed below, sequenced in a study of T cells in Graves' hyperthyroidism and ophthalmopathy. TCR beta CDR3 regions were amplified from RNA transcripts. In the first-round RT-PCR of the TCR CDR3, the HTBI primer set was used. MiXCR was run by TCRdb on the multiplex PCR reads, yielding one entry per CDR3 protein. The repertoire has some 620,000 distinct CDR3 sequences, about a sixth of them found once; the top ten carry 3.5% to 4%. The sample comprised blood. The source of these receptors is a woman aged 25-40 years with Graves' hyperthyroidism.

The sample holds many counts of this clonotype. This sequence joins TRBV29-1 and TRBJ1-1; a weak D match, TRBD1 (6 bases). Germline CDR1 is SQVTM and CDR2 is ANQGSEA. The CDR3 is 11 amino acids. The V end lost 5 bases, the J end lost 10 bases, and 14 bases lay between the germline ends. DNA for the CDR3: TGCAGCGTTCGACAGGAAAGGAGAGCTTTCTTT. Translation: CSVRQERRAFF.

There are many counts of this clonotype. V and J are TRBV12-3 or TRBV12-4 and TRBJ1-4; D may be TRBD1 (5 bases). Between the trimmed V and J ends, which lost 7 bases and 2 bases, there was a span of 11 bases. The CDR3 runs to 14 residues. The CDR3 nucleotides are TGTGCCAGCACCTCGGGGGAGACTAATGAAAAACTGTTTTTT. Translating it yields CASTSGETNEKLFF.

This clonotype was seen at least ten times. V gene TRBV28 combines with J gene TRBJ1-5; the match to TRBD1 covers 8 bases. Germline assignment: CDR1 MDHEN and CDR2 SYDVKM. V lost 5 bases to trimming and J lost 9 bases; unmatched junction nucleotides: 27. This CDR3 is 20 amino acids long. DNA of the CDR3: TGTGCCAGCAGTCCCCGGACAGGGTTCGCAAGAACCAGCAGTTTATGGCCCCAGCATTTT. It yields the protein CASSPRTGFARTSSLWPQHF.

This clonotype has more than one count but fewer than ten. The V gene is TRBV20-1, the J gene TRBJ2-3; 8 bases agree with TRBD2. This CDR3 comprises 15 residues. V gave up 1 base and J gave up 5 bases; unmatched junction bases: 8. The germline V gene has CDR1 DFQATT and CDR2 SNEGSKA (reference sequence). CDR3 region: CSARGGSGILDTQYF. The CDR3 DNA sequence: TGCAGTGCTAGAGGGGGTAGCGGGATATTAGATACGCAGTATTTT.

This clonotype was seen a few times. The CDR3 loop is CASSLYGTQSSYEQYF. The DNA for the CDR3 is TGTGCCAGCAGCTTGTACGGGACCCAGAGCTCCTACGAGCAGTACTTC. The genes are TRBV5-6 and TRBJ2-7; D might be TRBD1 or TRBD2, each matching 5 bases. The CDR3 spans 16 residues. Germline lookup yields CDR1 SGHDT and CDR2 YYEEEE. V dropped 1 base and J dropped 0 bases, with 14 bases sitting between them.

This clonotype was detected a few times. A read error is the likely source, as a far larger clone sits one nucleotide away. This chain joins TRBV28 and TRBJ2-7; 8 bases map to TRBD1. Germline CDR1 MDHEN, CDR2 SYDVKM. CDR3 length: 13 amino acids. The CDR3 protein is CAGSPTGGYEQYF. The CDR3 nucleotides read TGTGCCGGCAGTCCAACAGGGGGCTACGAGCAGTACTTC.

This clonotype was counted at least ten times. The chain uses TRBV11-2 and TRBJ2-3; 11 bases fit TRBD2. J gave up 6 bases and V 2 bases, and 7 bases lay outside the gene matches. The CDR3 spans 16 residues. Germline V gene lookup returns CDR1 SGHAT and CDR2 FQNNGV. CDR3 sequence: CASSLFLLAGVDTQYF. CDR3 DNA sequence: TGTGCCAGCAGCTTATTCTTACTAGCGGGAGTTGATACGCAGTATTTT.

The table lists this clonotype with a few counts. This chain uses TRBV20-1 with TRBJ1-6; 9 nucleotides agree with TRBD1. Germline CDR1 DFQATT, CDR2 SNEGSKA (reference sequence). This CDR3 spans 14 amino acids. Trimming took 5 bases from V and 8 from J; bases not matched to a gene: 7. DNA of the CDR3: TGCAGTGCTCCCCGGACAGGGGAGTATTCACCCCTCCACTTT. Its translation: CSAPRTGEYSPLHF.

Only a few counts were recorded for this clonotype. J is TRBJ2-3 and V is TRBV20-1, with D possibly matching TRBD1 (6 bases). This CDR3 is 15 amino acids long. V was pared by 0 bases and J by 2 bases, with 12 bases between. Germline CDR1 and CDR2: DFQATT and SNEGSKA (reference sequence). The CDR3 sequence: CSARDPQGYTDTQYF. CDR3 in DNA: TGCAGTGCTAGAGATCCCCAGGGGTACACAGATACGCAGTATTTT.

This chain joins TRBV11-1 and TRBJ2-5; D remains unclear. CDR1 and CDR2 (germline): SGHAT, FQDESV (reference sequence). V dropped 6 bases and J dropped 2 bases, with 13 bases sitting between them. The CDR3 contains 14 residues. The CDR3 nucleotides are TGTGCCAGCAGTCCCGGAAGTTGGCAAGAGACCCAGTACTTC. The encoded protein is CASSPGSWQETQYF. The full variable domain, with the rest looked up from reference TRBV11-1 and TRBJ2-5, is EAEVAQSPRYKITEKSQAVAFWCDPISGHATLYWYRQILGQGPELLVQFQDESVVDDSQLPKDRFSAERLKGVDSTLKIQPAELGDSAMYLCASSPGSWQETQYFGPGTRLLVL.

There are a few counts of this clonotype. The V and J genes are TRBV2 and TRBJ2-1, with TRBD1 matching 9 bases. Germline loops: CDR1 SNHLY, CDR2 FYNNEI. This CDR3 spans 15 amino acids. The V gene end was trimmed by 6 bases and the J gene end by 7 bases; junction bases not matched to a gene: 10. The CDR3 DNA sequence: TGTGCCAGCAGCACCCGAGGGGACAGGGAGAATGAGCAGTTCTTC. It specifies CASSTRGDRENEQFF.

This clonotype has just a few counts. The V call is TRBV24-1, the J call TRBJ2-3, with D maybe TRBD1 (5 bases). CDR3 size: 18 residues. Trimming took off 1 base at V and 4 bases at J, with 20 bases between the two ends. Per the germline V gene, CDR1 is KGHDR and CDR2 is SFDVKD. Here the CDR3 DNA reads TGTGCCACCAGTGATTTAATGGGCAGACAGAACGAGCCAGATACGCAGTATTTT. Its translation: CATSDLMGRQNEPDTQYF.

This clonotype was recorded at least ten times. This chain links TRBV27 with TRBJ2-7; D is undetermined. Per germline, CDR1 MNHEY and CDR2 SMNVEV (reference sequence). The CDR3 length is 11 residues. V was trimmed by 4 bases and J by 6 bases, leaving 7 bases between them. The CDR3 DNA follows: TGTGCCAGCAGTTCCCTCCTCGAGCAGTACTTC. Encoded protein: CASSSLLEQYF.

For the CDR3, the DNA is TGTGCCAGCAGTTACGGTATGCAGAGCTACGAGCAGTACTTC. Translating it yields CASSYGMQSYEQYF. The chain recombines TRBV6-5 with TRBJ2-7; unclear D gene. Germline V gene sequence: CDR1 MNHEY, CDR2 SVGAGI. Deletions cut 2 bases from V and 3 bases from J, with 11 bases between. The CDR3 sequence is 14 residues long.

This clonotype was detected many times. The V gene is TRBV20-1, the J gene TRBJ1-5; 11 bases line up with TRBD1. Trimming took 5 bases from V and 6 from J; bases not matched to a gene: 6. The length of the CDR3 is 14 residues. Germline CDR1 is DFQATT and CDR2 is SNEGSKA (reference sequence). The CDR3 region is CSAYGTGGFQPQHF. Here the CDR3 DNA reads TGCAGTGCTTACGGGACAGGGGGTTTTCAGCCCCAGCATTTT.

A remark on this clonotype: A much larger clone differs by one base, so this may be a read error. J is TRBJ2-1 and V is TRBV12-3 or TRBV12-4; D unresolved. The CDR3 is 13 amino acids. The chain's CDR3 is CASSFSLLNERFF. DNA of the CDR3: TGTGCCAGCAGTTTTAGTCTCCTCAATGAGCGGTTCTTC.

The sample holds many counts of this clonotype. This chain links TRBV28 with TRBJ2-5; D gene ambiguous. This CDR3 has 12 amino acids. V was trimmed by 4 bases and J by 5 bases, leaving 8 bases between them. The germline V gene encodes CDR1 MDHEN and CDR2 SYDVKM. CDR3 sequence reads: CASSSTWETQYF. The CDR3 nucleotides read TGTGCCAGCAGTTCGACTTGGGAGACCCAGTACTTC.

The V gene is TRBV27, the J gene TRBJ1-5; TRBD1 aligns across 8 bases. The CDR3 length is 15 residues. V trimming: 6 bases; J trimming: 9 bases; junction bases outside the gene matches: 13. Germline CDR1 MNHEY, CDR2 SMNVEV (reference sequence). The CDR3 region is CASRSGTGSAGPQHF. For the CDR3, the DNA is TGTGCCAGCAGGTCCGGGACAGGATCGGCAGGGCCCCAGCATTTT.

Ten or more counts support this clonotype. The gene calls are TRBV7-3 and TRBJ2-3; the match to TRBD2 covers 8 bases. CDR3 length: 15 residues. Germline V gives CDR1 SGHTA, CDR2 FQGTGA. V trimming: 4 bases; J trimming: 1 base; junction bases outside the gene matches: 4. CDR3 region: CASSSSTSGTDTQYF. CDR3 DNA sequence: TGTGCCAGCAGCTCTTCGACTAGCGGCACAGATACGCAGTATTTT.

This clonotype was seen at least ten times. V and J are TRBV5-1 and TRBJ2-1; no clear D gene. The ends were cut back, 1 base at V and 8 bases at J, with 13 bases in the middle. The CDR3 loop spans 14 amino acids. Germline V lookup: CDR1 SGHRS, CDR2 YFSETQ. CDR3 loop: CASSLNDPTHEQFF. CDR3 DNA sequence: TGCGCCAGCAGCTTGAACGACCCGACTCATGAGCAGTTCTTC.

The chain joins TRBV2 to TRBJ1-5, with D tentatively TRBD1 (6 bases). Looked up from germline, CDR1 is SNHLY and CDR2 is FYNNEI. V shed 6 bases and J shed 5 bases, with 17 bases lying between them. The CDR3 runs to 15 residues. The CDR3, as DNA: TGTGCCAGCAGCCCACAGGGAGTCGGCGATCAGCCCCAGCATTTT. It codes for CASSPQGVGDQPQHF.

This clonotype was detected only a few times. At one of its ends the junction is not consistent with the germline gene, which may arise from a read error. This chain joins TRBV9 and TRBJ1-2; 7 bases are shared with TRBD1. The CDR3 covers 15 residues. CDR1 SGDLS and CDR2 YYNGEE come from the germline V gene. CDR3 in DNA: TGTGCCAGCAGCCCGTATGGACAGGCTAACTATGGCTGCACCTTC. Residues: CASSPYGQANYGCTF.